Below are 18 T cell receptor beta chains sequenced from a single sample in a study of Ad26.COV2.S vaccination and SARS-CoV-2 variants. The assay was immunoSEQ multiplex PCR, and TCRdb's table has in-frame clones only and misses some. This table holds about 350,000 clones, 70% to 90% found once. Treatment specified: around 19 received Ad26.COV2.S at low or high dose, single or two shots; about 5 received placebo; per-sample allocation not given. Vaccine and placebo recipients were sampled on day 63 after the first injection. The sequencing here drew on peripheral blood, taken in a trial of Ad26.COV2.S vaccine versus placebo. These receptors were taken from a person aged 18 to 59 who received the Ad26.COV2.S COVID-19 vaccine or a placebo.

V gene TRBV3-1 (or the pseudogene TRBV3-2) combines with J gene TRBJ1-2; D is undetermined. Trimming pared 2 bases from V and 3 bases from J, leaving 13 bases between. This CDR3 contains 15 residues. The germline V gene has CDR1 LGHDT and CDR2 YNNKEL (reference sequence). Written as DNA, the CDR3 is TGTGCCAGCAGCCAATTGGAAGGAGCGGACTATGGCTACACCTTC. It codes for CASSQLEGADYGYTF.

This clone was observed a single time. The chain joins TRBV21-1 to TRBJ1-1. TRBV21-1 is termed a pseudogene. The CDR3 is 13 amino acids. CDR3: CASSKPGEREAFF. Written as DNA, the CDR3 is TGTGCCAGCAGCAAACCAGGAGAGAGGGAAGCTTTCTTT.

Comment on this clone: The germline gene is not matched at one end of the junction; a read error may be the cause. The chain employs TRBV7-9 and TRBJ1-6, with D uncertain. This CDR3 spans 14 amino acids. Germline V gives CDR1 SEHNR, CDR2 FQNEAQ (reference sequence). In nucleotides, the CDR3 is TGTGCCAGCAGTCTGCACTCCAATAATTCACCCCTCCACTTT. Its translation is CASSLHSNNSPLHF.

The genes are TRBV5-1 and TRBJ1-1; D gene ambiguous. V was shortened by 5 bases and J by 5 bases, with 13 bases between the two germline ends. The germline V gene encodes CDR1 SGHRS and CDR2 YFSETQ. The CDR3 loop spans 13 amino acids. As DNA, the CDR3 is TGCGCCAGCAGGCTGGAGGTGGGGACTGAAGCTTTCTTT. Translation: CASRLEVGTEAFF.

The gene calls are TRBV7-3 and TRBJ2-6; D is tentatively TRBD1 or TRBD2 (5 bases each). Germline V gives CDR1 SGHTA, CDR2 FQGTGA. V lost 0 bases, J lost 11 bases, and 8 bases lay in between. The CDR3 runs to 13 residues. This chain's CDR3 is CASSLTGDHVLTF. In DNA, the CDR3 is TGTGCCAGCAGCTTAACTGGGGACCACGTCCTGACTTTC.

The V gene is TRBV4-2, the J gene TRBJ1-6; possible D gene TRBD1, 5 bases. Per the germline V gene, CDR1 is LGHNA and CDR2 is YNFKEQ. The CDR3 has 15 amino acids. V lost 0 bases to trimming and J lost 10 bases, with 13 bases between them. The CDR3: CASSQEDGARSPLHF. The CDR3 DNA reads TGTGCCAGCAGCCAAGAAGACGGGGCTCGGTCACCCCTCCACTTT.

This clone occurred once. The genes are TRBV29-1 and TRBJ1-1; 10 bases map to TRBD1. Germline V gene sequence: CDR1 SQVTM, CDR2 ANQGSEA. Trimming at V came to 4 bases and at J to 2 bases, leaving 1 base not matched to a gene. The CDR3 totals 13 residues. For the CDR3, the DNA is TGCAGCGTTGGGACAGGGGGTAACACTGAAGCTTTCTTT. It encodes CSVGTGGNTEAFF.

The chain recombines TRBV28 with TRBJ2-5; 11 bases map to TRBD2. The CDR3 consists of 15 residues. The V segment lost 1 base and the J segment 5 bases; nucleotides outside the gene matches: 3. Per the germline V gene, CDR1 is MDHEN and CDR2 is SYDVKM. CDR3 residues: CASSLLAGGRETQYF. In DNA form, the CDR3 reads TGTGCCAGCAGTTTATTAGCGGGGGGGCGGGAGACCCAGTACTTC.

This CDR3 is CASSIGDYGYTF. The DNA for the CDR3 is TGTGCCAGTAGTATAGGCGACTATGGCTACACCTTC. V gene TRBV19 combines with J gene TRBJ1-2; D ambiguous. V was trimmed by 1 base and J by 3 bases, leaving 3 bases between them. The CDR3 extends over 12 amino acids. Germline V gene lookup returns CDR1 LNHDA and CDR2 SQIVND (reference sequence).

This rearrangement joins TRBV6-5 to TRBJ2-1, with 13 positions matching TRBD2. CDR3 length equals 15 residues. V was pared by 6 bases and J by 5 bases, with 4 bases of the junction left unmatched. From germline, CDR1 is MNHEY and CDR2 SVGAGI. CDR3 amino acids: CASRSGLAGNNEQFF. The CDR3 DNA reads TGTGCCAGCAGATCGGGACTAGCGGGGAACAATGAGCAGTTCTTC.

This chain connects TRBV24-1 to TRBJ2-1; D not certain. The V gene lost 1 base and the J gene lost 0 bases, with 9 bases spanning the gap. From germline, CDR1 is KGHDR and CDR2 SFDVKD. This CDR3 comprises 16 residues. This chain's CDR3 is CATSDLRSHSYNEQFF. In nucleotides, the CDR3 is TGTGCCACCAGTGATTTAAGAAGTCACTCCTACAATGAGCAGTTCTTC.

The chain recombines TRBV5-1 with TRBJ2-5; D unresolved. Between the trimmed V and J ends, which lost 4 bases and 5 bases, there was a span of 6 bases. The CDR3 extends over 11 amino acids. The germline CDR1 and CDR2 sequences are SGHRS and YFSETQ. CDR3 protein: CASSPGETQYF. CDR3 sequence (DNA): TGCGCCAGCAGCCCCGGGGAGACCCAGTACTTC.

This clone has only a few counts. The chain couples TRBV9 to TRBJ2-7; possibly TRBD1 for D (6 bases). In germline, CDR1 is SGDLS, CDR2 YYNGEE. Trimming removed 1 base at V and 5 bases at J, with 16 bases between. CDR3 length: 15 residues. The DNA for the CDR3 is TGTGCCAGCAGCGTAATAAACAGGGTCGCAAACGAGCAGTACTTC. Translating it yields CASSVINRVANEQYF. Using reference TRBV9 and TRBJ2-7 for the parts outside the CDR3, the full variable domain is DSGVTQTPKHLITATGQRVTLRCSPRSGDLSVYWYQQSLDQGLQFLIQYYNGEERAKGNILERFSAQQFPDLHSELNLSSLELGDSALYFCASSVINRVANEQYFGPGTRLTVT.

The chain combines TRBV4-3 with TRBJ1-1; no definite D call. The germline V gene has CDR1 LGHNA and CDR2 YSLEER. V lost 4 bases and J 1 base, leaving 7 bases between the germline ends. The CDR3 spans 13 residues. CDR3 loop: CASSPESNTEAFF. CDR3 in DNA: TGCGCCAGCAGCCCGGAGTCGAACACTGAAGCTTTCTTT.

The rearrangement joins TRBV4-1 to TRBJ2-3, with no clear D. The V and J ends lost 0 bases and 9 bases respectively, with 16 bases between them. The germline gives CDR1 MGHRA, CDR2 YSYEKL. The CDR3 spans 15 residues. In DNA, the CDR3 is TGCGCCAGCAGCCAAGATCGACTCCCGTCTGGGACGCAGTATTTT. This encodes CASSQDRLPSGTQYF.

This sequence joins TRBV5-6 and TRBJ1-1; 7 nucleotides match TRBD1. V lost 0 bases to trimming and J lost 6 bases; unmatched junction nucleotides: 5. The CDR3 loop spans 14 amino acids. Germline CDR1 SGHDT, CDR2 YYEEEE. The CDR3 coding sequence is TGTGCCAGCAGCTTGGTGGGCAGGGGGGCTGAAGCTTTCTTT. Encoded protein: CASSLVGRGAEAFF.

The V and J genes are TRBV30 and TRBJ1-2; maybe TRBD1 (5 bases). CDR1 GTSNPN and CDR2 SVGIG come from the germline V gene (reference sequence). V dropped 0 bases and J dropped 5 bases, with 10 bases sitting between them. The CDR3 consists of 13 residues. The CDR3 protein is CAWSVQERYGYTF. The CDR3 DNA sequence: TGTGCCTGGAGTGTACAGGAAAGATATGGCTACACCTTC.

The V gene is TRBV9, the J gene TRBJ2-1; D uncertain. The germline V gene has CDR1 SGDLS and CDR2 YYNGEE. The ends were cut back, 7 bases at V and 9 bases at J, with 8 bases in the middle. The CDR3 extends over 10 amino acids. CDR3 loop: CASQSGEQFF. CDR3 DNA: TGTGCCAGCCAATCCGGTGAGCAGTTCTTC.